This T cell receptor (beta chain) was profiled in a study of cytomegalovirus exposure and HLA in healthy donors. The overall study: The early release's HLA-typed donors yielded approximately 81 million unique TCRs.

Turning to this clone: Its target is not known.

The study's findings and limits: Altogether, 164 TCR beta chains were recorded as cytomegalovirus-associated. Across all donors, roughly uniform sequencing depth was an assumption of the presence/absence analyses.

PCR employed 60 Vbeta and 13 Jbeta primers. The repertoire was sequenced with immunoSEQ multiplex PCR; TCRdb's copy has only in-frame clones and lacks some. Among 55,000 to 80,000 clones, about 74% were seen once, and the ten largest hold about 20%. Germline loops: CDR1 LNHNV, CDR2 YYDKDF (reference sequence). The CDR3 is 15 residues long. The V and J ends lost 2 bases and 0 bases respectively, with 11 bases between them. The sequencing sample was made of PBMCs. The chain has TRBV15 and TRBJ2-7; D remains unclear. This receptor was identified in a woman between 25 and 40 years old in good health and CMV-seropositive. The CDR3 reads CATSRSWQISYEQYF. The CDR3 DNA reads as TGTGCCACCAGCAGATCTTGGCAGATCTCCTACGAGCAGTACTTC.